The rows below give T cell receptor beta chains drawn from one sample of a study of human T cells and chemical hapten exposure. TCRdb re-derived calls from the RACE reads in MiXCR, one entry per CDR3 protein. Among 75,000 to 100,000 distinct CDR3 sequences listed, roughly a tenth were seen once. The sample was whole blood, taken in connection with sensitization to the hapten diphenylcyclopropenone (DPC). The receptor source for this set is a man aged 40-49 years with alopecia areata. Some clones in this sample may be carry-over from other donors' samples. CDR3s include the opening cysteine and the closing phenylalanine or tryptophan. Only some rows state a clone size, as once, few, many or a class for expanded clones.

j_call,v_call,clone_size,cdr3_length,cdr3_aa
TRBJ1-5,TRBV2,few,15,CASSASDRADQPQHF
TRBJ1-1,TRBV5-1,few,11,CASRLGLEAFF
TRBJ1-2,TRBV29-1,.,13,CSVEGQPNYGYTF
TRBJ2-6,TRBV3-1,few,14,CASSQRGESNVLTF
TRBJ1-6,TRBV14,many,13,CASTQRLDSPLHF
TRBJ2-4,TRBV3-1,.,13,CASCLGAKNIQYF
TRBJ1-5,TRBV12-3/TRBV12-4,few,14,CASSFTGGKQPQHF
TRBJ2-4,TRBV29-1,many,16,CSVSFGTSIAKNIQYF
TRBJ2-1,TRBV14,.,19,CASSQPGNSGSVGENEQFF
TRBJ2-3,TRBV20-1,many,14,CSASTAGATDTQYF
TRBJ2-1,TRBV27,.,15,CASSLAGPNYNEQFF
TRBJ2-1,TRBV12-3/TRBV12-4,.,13,CASSRVEGEIKFF
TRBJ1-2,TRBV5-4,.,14,CASSLADRNYGYTF
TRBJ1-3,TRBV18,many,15,CASSPPSYSGNTIYF
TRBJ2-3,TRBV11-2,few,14,CASSLRDRDHTQYF
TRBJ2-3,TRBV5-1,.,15,CASSLESGNTDTQYF
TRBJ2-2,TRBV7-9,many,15,CASSQSGIYTGELFF
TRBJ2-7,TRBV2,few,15,CASRPSRGSSHEQYF
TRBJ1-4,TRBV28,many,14,CASSIRGMAEKLFF
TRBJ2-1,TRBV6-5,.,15,CASTQGSGTGGAQFF
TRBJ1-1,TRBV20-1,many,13,CSAADRGDTEAFF
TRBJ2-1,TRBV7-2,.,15,CASSLLAGTYNEQFF
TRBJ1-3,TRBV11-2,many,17,CASSLVRGTRSGNTIYF
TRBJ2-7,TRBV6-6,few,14,CASSTLAGEGEQYF
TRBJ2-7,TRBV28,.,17,CASRKKGGGALSYEQYF
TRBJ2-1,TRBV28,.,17,CASSLIPLAGGYNEQFF
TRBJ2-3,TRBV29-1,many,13,CSVGKAVTDTQYF
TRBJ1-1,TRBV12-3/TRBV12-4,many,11,CASSFGAEAFF
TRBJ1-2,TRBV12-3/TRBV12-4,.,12,CASSLLGSGYTF
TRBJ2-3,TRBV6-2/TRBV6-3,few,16,CASSYSPGDVTDTQYF
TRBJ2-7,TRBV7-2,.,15,CASSGGLAGGGEQYF
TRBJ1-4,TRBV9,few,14,CASSVGSGREKLFF
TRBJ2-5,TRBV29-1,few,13,CSARVGAGETQYF
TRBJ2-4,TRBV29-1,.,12,CSFTVAKNIQYF
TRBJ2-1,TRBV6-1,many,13,CASSDSSYNEQFF
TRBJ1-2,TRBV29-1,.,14,CSVNGDRDSYGYTF
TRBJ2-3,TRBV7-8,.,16,CASTQLAEKPTDTQYF
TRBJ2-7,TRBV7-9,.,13,CASSRDSHYEQYF
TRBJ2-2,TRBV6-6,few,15,CASSYVDANTGELFF
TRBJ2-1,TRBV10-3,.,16,CAISEYSGSPYNEQFF
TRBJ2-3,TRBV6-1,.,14,CASRLELGADTQYF
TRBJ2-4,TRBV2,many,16,CASRPQGAGAKNIQYF
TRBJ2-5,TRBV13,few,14,CASSPSRGQETQYF
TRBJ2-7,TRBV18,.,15,CASSHGLAGWYEQYF
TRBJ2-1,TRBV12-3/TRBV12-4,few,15,CASSFWLAVYNEQFF
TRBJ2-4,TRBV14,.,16,CASSLRTSGIENIQYF
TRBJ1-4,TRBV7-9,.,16,CASSLAGQGVNEKLFF
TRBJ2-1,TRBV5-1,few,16,CASSLVSGSSYNEQFF
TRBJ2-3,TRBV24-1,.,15,CATSDGANDGDTQYF